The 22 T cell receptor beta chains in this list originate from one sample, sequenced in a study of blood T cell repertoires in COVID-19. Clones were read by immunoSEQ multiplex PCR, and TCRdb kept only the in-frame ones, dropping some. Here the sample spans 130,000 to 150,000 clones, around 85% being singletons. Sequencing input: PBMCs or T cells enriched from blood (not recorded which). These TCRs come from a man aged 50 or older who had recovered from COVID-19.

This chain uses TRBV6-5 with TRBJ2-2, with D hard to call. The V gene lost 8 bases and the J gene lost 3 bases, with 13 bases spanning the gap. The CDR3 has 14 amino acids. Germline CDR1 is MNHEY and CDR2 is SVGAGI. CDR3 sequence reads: CASASAGYTGELFF. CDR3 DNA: TGTGCCAGCGCTTCGGCCGGGTACACCGGGGAGCTGTTTTTT.

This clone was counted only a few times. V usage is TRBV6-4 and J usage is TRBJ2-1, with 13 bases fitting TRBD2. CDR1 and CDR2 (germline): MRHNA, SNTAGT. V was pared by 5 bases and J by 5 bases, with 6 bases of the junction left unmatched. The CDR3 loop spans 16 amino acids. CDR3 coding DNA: TGTGCCAGCAGTCCGCAAGGGACTAGCGGGGACAATGAGCAGTTCTTC. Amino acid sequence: CASSPQGTSGDNEQFF.

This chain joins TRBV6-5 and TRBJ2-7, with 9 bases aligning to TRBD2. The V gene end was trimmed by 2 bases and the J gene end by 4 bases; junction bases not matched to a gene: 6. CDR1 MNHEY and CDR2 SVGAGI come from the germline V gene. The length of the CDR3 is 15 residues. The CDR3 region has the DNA TGTGCCAGCAGTTACGAGGGTAGCGGGGGTTACGAGCAGTACTTC. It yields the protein CASSYEGSGGYEQYF.

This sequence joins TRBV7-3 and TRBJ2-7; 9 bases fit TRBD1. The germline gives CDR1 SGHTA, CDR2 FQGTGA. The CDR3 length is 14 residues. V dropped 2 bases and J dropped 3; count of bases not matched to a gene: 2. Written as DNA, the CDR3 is TGTGCCAGCAGCTTAGGGGGACAGGGCTACGAGCAGTACTTC. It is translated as CASSLGGQGYEQYF.

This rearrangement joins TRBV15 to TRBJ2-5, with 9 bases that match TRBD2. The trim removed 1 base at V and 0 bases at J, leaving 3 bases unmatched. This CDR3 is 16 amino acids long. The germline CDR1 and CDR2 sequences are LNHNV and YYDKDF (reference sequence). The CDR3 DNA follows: TGTGCCACCAGCAGAGCGCGGGGGGGCAACCAAGAGACCCAGTACTTC. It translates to CATSRARGGNQETQYF.

The CDR3 region is CASSPHQAYEQYF. The CDR3 DNA is TGTGCCAGCAGTCCTCATCAGGCCTACGAGCAGTACTTC. This chain links TRBV12-3 or TRBV12-4 with TRBJ2-7; D uncertain. Trimming shortened V by 5 bases and J by 2 bases, and 10 bases separated the two germline ends. This CDR3 has 13 residues.

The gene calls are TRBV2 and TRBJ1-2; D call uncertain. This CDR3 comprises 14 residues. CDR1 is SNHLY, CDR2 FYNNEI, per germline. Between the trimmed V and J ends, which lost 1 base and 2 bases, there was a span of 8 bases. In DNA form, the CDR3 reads TGTGCCAGCAGTGAAGGCGCGGGAAACTATGGCTACACCTTC. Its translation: CASSEGAGNYGYTF.

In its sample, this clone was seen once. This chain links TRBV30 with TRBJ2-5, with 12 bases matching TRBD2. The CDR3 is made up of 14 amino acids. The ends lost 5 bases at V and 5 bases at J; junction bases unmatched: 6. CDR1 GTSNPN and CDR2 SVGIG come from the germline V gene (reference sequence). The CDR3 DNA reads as TGTGCCTGGGGAGTAGGACTAGCGGGGGAGACCCAGTACTTC. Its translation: CAWGVGLAGETQYF.

The CDR3: CASSLGASGGAEETQYF. CDR3 bases: TGTGCCAGCAGCTTAGGGGCTAGCGGGGGGGCCGAAGAGACCCAGTACTTC. This rearrangement joins TRBV11-2 to TRBJ2-5; 12 bases fit TRBD2. Losses at the gene ends were 1 base for V and 3 bases for J; bases not matched to a gene: 6. Germline values: CDR1 SGHAT, CDR2 FQNNGV. The CDR3 sequence is 17 residues long.

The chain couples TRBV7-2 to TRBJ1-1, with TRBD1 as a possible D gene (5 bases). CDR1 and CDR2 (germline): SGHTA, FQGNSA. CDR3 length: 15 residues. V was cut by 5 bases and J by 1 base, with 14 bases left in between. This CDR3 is CASSRSGGWNTEAFF. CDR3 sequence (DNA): TGTGCCAGCAGCCGTTCCGGGGGATGGAACACTGAAGCTTTCTTT.

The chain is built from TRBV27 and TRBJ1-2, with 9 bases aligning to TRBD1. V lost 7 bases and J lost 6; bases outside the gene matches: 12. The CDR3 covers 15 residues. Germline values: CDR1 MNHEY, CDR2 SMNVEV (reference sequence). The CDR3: CASKSGTGRSDGYTF. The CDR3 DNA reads TGTGCCAGCAAATCAGGGACAGGGAGGTCTGATGGCTACACCTTC.

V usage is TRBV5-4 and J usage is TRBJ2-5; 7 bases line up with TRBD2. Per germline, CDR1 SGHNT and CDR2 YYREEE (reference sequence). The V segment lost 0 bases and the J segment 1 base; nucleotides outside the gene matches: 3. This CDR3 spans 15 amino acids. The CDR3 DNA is TGTGCCAGCAGCTTGGTGTCTAGCGGCCAAGAGACCCAGTACTTC. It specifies CASSLVSSGQETQYF.

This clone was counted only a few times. The CDR3 here is CASSQRRRDRSPLHF. Written as DNA, the CDR3 is TGCGCCAGCAGCCAACGGCGGCGGGATCGATCACCCCTCCACTTT. The J gene is TRBJ1-6, the V gene TRBV4-3; no firm D call. V dropped 2 bases and J dropped 10 bases, with 15 bases sitting between them. The CDR3 consists of 15 residues. The germline V gene encodes CDR1 LGHNA and CDR2 YSLEER.

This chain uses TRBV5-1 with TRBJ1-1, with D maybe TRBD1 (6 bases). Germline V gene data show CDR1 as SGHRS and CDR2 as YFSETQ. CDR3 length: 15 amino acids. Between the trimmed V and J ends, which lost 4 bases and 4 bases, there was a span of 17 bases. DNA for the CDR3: TGCGCCAGCAGCGGGGGATACAGGGCCCGCACTGAAGCTTTCTTT. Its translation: CASSGGYRARTEAFF.

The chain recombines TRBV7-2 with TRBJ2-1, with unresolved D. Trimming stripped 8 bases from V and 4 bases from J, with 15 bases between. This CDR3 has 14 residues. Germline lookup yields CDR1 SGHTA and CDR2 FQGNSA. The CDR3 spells CASRGAFIYNEQFF. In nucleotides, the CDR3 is TGTGCCAGCCGCGGAGCTTTCATTTACAATGAGCAGTTCTTC.

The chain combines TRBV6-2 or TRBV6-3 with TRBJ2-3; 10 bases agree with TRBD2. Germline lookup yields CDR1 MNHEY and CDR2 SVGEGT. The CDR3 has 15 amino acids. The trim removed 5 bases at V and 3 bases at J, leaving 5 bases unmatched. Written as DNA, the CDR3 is TGTGCCAGCAGTCTTGGACTAGCGGCGACAGATACGCAGTATTTT. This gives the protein CASSLGLAATDTQYF.

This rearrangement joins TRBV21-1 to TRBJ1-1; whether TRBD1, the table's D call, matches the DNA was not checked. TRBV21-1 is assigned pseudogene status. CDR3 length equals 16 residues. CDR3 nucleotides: TGTGCCAGCAGCAAAGTGCCGGGCCAGGGGTACACTGAAGCTTTCTTT. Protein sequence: CASSKVPGQGYTEAFF.

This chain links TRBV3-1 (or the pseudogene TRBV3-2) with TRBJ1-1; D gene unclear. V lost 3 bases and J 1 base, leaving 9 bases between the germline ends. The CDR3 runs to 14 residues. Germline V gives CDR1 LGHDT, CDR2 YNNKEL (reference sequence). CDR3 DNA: TGTGCCAGCAGCCAGAGTGAGGCGAACACTGAAGCTTTCTTT. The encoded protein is CASSQSEANTEAFF.

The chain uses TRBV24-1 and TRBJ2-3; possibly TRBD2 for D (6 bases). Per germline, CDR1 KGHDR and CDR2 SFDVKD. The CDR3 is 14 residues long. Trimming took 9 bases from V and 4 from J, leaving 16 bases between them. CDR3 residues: CATRGRRGSDTQYF. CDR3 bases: TGTGCCACCCGGGGCAGGAGGGGCTCAGATACGCAGTATTTT.

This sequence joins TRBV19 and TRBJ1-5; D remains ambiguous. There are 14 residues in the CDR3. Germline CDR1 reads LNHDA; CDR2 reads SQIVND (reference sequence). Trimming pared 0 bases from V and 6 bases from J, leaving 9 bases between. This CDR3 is CASSIDWSVQPQHF. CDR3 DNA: TGTGCCAGTAGTATAGATTGGAGTGTTCAGCCCCAGCATTTT.

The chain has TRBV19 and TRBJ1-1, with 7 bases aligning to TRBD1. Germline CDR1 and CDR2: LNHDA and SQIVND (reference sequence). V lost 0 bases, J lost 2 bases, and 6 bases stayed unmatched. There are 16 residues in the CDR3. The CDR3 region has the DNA TGTGCCAGTAGTATAGACGTTGACAGGGCCAACACTGAAGCTTTCTTT. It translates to CASSIDVDRANTEAFF.

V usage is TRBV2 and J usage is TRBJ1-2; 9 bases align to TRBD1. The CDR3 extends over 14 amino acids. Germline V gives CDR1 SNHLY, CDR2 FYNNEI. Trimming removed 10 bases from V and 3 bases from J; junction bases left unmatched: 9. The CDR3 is CATSTGGDYYGYTF. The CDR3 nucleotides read TGTGCCACCTCAACAGGGGGCGATTACTATGGCTACACCTTC.